The 16 T cell receptor beta chains presented below share a single source sample, sequenced in a study of T cell changes during pregnancy in multiple sclerosis (dated by TCRdb to the late 2010s). Libraries were made using the immunoSEQ multiplex PCR assay. TCRdb stores this immuneACCESS table with in-frame sequences only. Part of the clones is absent; in the studies checked, under half of the shortfall reflects unresolved V genes, and no reason is known for the rest. This sample is represented by under 35,000 clones; roughly 90% of them were singletons. The top ten clonotypes cover under 9% of the sample. Sample: CD8+ T cells from peripheral blood mononuclear cells, taken before pregnancy. The receptors were gathered from a female donor with multiple sclerosis, enrolled in a pregnancy study.

This clone occurred a few times. The genes are TRBV13 and TRBJ2-1, with D perhaps matching TRBD1 (6 bases). Trimming took off 5 bases at V and 5 bases at J, with 25 bases between the two ends. The CDR3 is 18 residues long. CDR1 and CDR2 from the germline V gene are PRHDT and FYEKMQ (reference sequence). The CDR3 DNA reads TGTGCCAGCAGCCGAGGGCAGGGGCTCCCATTCGAGAACAATGAGCAGTTCTTC. Translation: CASSRGQGLPFENNEQFF.

Regarding this clone: The same CDR3 also results from other DNA sequences found in this sample. The rearrangement links TRBV4-1 to TRBJ2-7, with D maybe TRBD1 (5 bases). Looked up from germline, CDR1 is MGHRA and CDR2 is YSYEKL. The CDR3 sequence is 14 residues long. V was cut by 0 bases and J by 7 bases, with 13 bases left in between. The chain's CDR3 is CASSQDSRVLEQYF. In nucleotides, the CDR3 is TGCGCCAGCAGCCAAGATAGCAGGGTCTTGGAGCAGTACTTC.

The rearrangement uses TRBV27 and TRBJ2-3; 10 bases match TRBD2. The CDR3 spans 17 residues. CDR1 and CDR2 (germline): MNHEY, SMNVEV (reference sequence). V trimming: 5 bases; J trimming: 1 base; junction bases outside the gene matches: 9. CDR3 sequence: CASSLTPGTSGTDTQYF. In DNA form, the CDR3 reads TGTGCCAGCAGTCTCACCCCCGGGACTAGCGGCACAGATACGCAGTATTTT.

The V call is TRBV18, the J call TRBJ2-3; 10 bases align to TRBD1. V dropped 6 bases and J dropped 4; count of bases not matched to a gene: 10. CDR3 length equals 16 residues. Germline CDR1 and CDR2: KGHSH and LQKENI. The CDR3 loop is CASSNPGQGPSDTQYF. As DNA, the CDR3 is TGTGCCAGCTCGAACCCGGGACAGGGGCCTTCAGATACGCAGTATTTT.

V and J are TRBV10-2 and TRBJ2-1, with TRBD2 matching over 10 bases. The V segment lost 8 bases and the J segment 7 bases; nucleotides outside the gene matches: 8. Germline assignment: CDR1 WSHSY and CDR2 SAAADI. The CDR3 runs to 14 residues. The CDR3 DNA reads TGCGCCAGCTACAGCGGGGGGGCATGGAATGAGCAGTTCTTC. It codes for CASYSGGAWNEQFF.

This clone has only one observation. This sequence joins TRBV7-3 and TRBJ2-1; TRBD2 agrees at 8 bases. CDR1 and CDR2 (germline): SGHTA, FQGTGA. The ends lost 1 base at V and 8 bases at J; junction bases unmatched: 10. This CDR3 region has 16 residues. CDR3 in amino acids: CASSLNPGTRTDEQFF. In nucleotides, the CDR3 is TGTGCCAGCAGCTTAAATCCCGGGACTAGGACCGATGAGCAGTTCTTC.

This clone was seen more than once but under ten times. This rearrangement joins TRBV4-1 to TRBJ1-1; D is ambiguous. Trimming took off 3 bases at V and 0 bases at J, with 11 bases between the two ends. Looked up from germline, CDR1 is MGHRA and CDR2 is YSYEKL. The CDR3 is made up of 15 amino acids. The CDR3 DNA reads TGCGCCAGCAGCCATGACGGGATTATGAACACTGAAGCTTTCTTT. This translates into CASSHDGIMNTEAFF.

V and J are TRBV15 and TRBJ1-2, with a tentative D call TRBD1 (5 bases). Germline lookup yields CDR1 LNHNV and CDR2 YYDKDF (reference sequence). The CDR3 loop spans 15 amino acids. V was clipped by 0 bases and J by 8 bases, with 16 bases between them. This chain's CDR3 is CATSRDQGNGQGYTF. The CDR3 DNA reads as TGTGCCACCAGCAGAGACCAGGGAAATGGTCAGGGCTACACCTTC.

The CDR3 DNA follows: TGTGCCAGCAGTGTGTCCGGGGTTACCTCCTACAATGAGCAGTTCTTC. As protein: CASSVSGVTSYNEQFF. The chain combines TRBV2 with TRBJ2-1; the D gene is possibly TRBD2 (5 bases). Trimming left V 4 bases short and J 0 bases short, with 13 bases between. Germline lookup yields CDR1 SNHLY and CDR2 FYNNEI. This CDR3 is built from 16 residues.

This rearrangement joins TRBV5-1 to TRBJ1-2; D may be TRBD1 (6 bases). The V end was cut by 5 bases, the J end by 2 bases, with 16 bases between. Looked up from germline, CDR1 is SGHRS and CDR2 is YFSETQ. This CDR3 region has 15 residues. CDR3 in DNA: TGCGCCAGCAGTCCGGACAGACCCACGAACTATGGCTACACCTTC. It specifies CASSPDRPTNYGYTF.

The V and J genes are TRBV7-9 and TRBJ2-7; TRBD2 might be the D (6 bases). The CDR3 covers 16 residues. Trimming removed 4 bases at V and 7 bases at J, with 23 bases between. Germline V lookup: CDR1 SEHNR, CDR2 FQNEAQ (reference sequence). CDR3 nucleotide sequence: TGTGCCAGCAGCTACGACGCGGGGACCCCGCTTAGGGAGCAGTACTTC. Protein: CASSYDAGTPLREQYF.

V usage is TRBV5-8 and J usage is TRBJ1-5; the D gene is possibly TRBD1 (6 bases). Germline CDR1 SGHTS, CDR2 YDEGEE. The CDR3 is 19 amino acids. V lost 0 bases and J 3 bases, leaving 22 bases between the germline ends. The CDR3 DNA follows: TGTGCCAGCAGCTTGGAGGTATCAGACAGGCCCGAGGACAATCAGCCCCAGCATTTT. It yields the protein CASSLEVSDRPEDNQPQHF.

The chain recombines TRBV5-1 with TRBJ2-7; the D gene is possibly TRBD1 (6 bases). The CDR3 totals 13 residues. Germline loops: CDR1 SGHRS, CDR2 YFSETQ. The V end lost 0 bases, the J end lost 3 bases, and 7 bases lay between the germline ends. The CDR3 DNA is TGCGCCAGCAGCTTGGGGGACAACTACGAGCAGTACTTC. This encodes CASSLGDNYEQYF.

DNA for the CDR3: TGCGCCAGCAGCCAAGATGGCTCAGGGTATGAAAAACTGTTTTTT. Translated: CASSQDGSGYEKLFF. The chain combines TRBV4-3 with TRBJ1-4; perhaps TRBD1 as D (5 bases). V lost 0 bases to trimming and J lost 6 bases, with 11 bases between them. Germline loops: CDR1 LGHNA, CDR2 YSLEER. This CDR3 has 15 residues.

This clone was seen just once. The chain couples TRBV6-5 to TRBJ1-1; possible D gene TRBD1, 6 bases. The V end was cut by 6 bases, the J end by 5 bases, with 16 bases between. Germline V lookup: CDR1 MNHEY, CDR2 SVGAGI. This CDR3 is built from 14 residues. For the CDR3, the DNA is TGTGCCAGCAGCCTGAACAGGGTGGGAACTGAAGCTTTCTTT. This sequence encodes CASSLNRVGTEAFF.

The J gene is TRBJ2-7, the V gene TRBV28; maybe TRBD1 (5 bases). The V end was cut by 2 bases, the J end by 3 bases, with 5 bases between. Per germline, CDR1 MDHEN and CDR2 SYDVKM. CDR3 length: 12 amino acids. The CDR3 nucleotides are TGTGCCAGCAGTTTACAGGGCTACGAGCAGTACTTC. Protein sequence: CASSLQGYEQYF.